This T cell receptor beta chain was sequenced during a study of early T cells in non-severe SARS-CoV-2 infection. Across the whole study: The chains were unpaired, and the sequenced material was bulk RNA from unsorted whole blood.

Points from the study as a whole: VDJdb-based annotation leaned toward anti-spike CD8 responses and missed private and CD4 specificities.

This clonotype appeared a few times. Its antigen remains unidentified. The CDR3 runs to 17 residues. Looked up from germline, CDR1 is MRHNA and CDR2 is SNTAGT. V dropped 4 bases and J dropped 7; count of bases not matched to a gene: 15. Individual cDNA molecules each received unique molecular identifiers attached to them. MiXCR, applied by TCRdb to the 5' RACE reads, yields one record per CDR3 protein. The sample carries 35,000 to 50,000 distinct CDR3 sequences, less than 6% recorded once. The receptor's source is an adult who was a healthcare worker with PCR-confirmed SARS-CoV-2 infection or an uninfected control (not recorded which). The chain couples TRBV6-4 to TRBJ2-1; 8 nucleotides agree with TRBD2. The sample consisted of whole blood, taken at baseline. Here the CDR3 DNA reads TGTGCCAGCAGTGGCAGGGAGGGGGAACTAGCGGAGAATGAGCAGTTCTTC. It translates to CASSGREGELAENEQFF.